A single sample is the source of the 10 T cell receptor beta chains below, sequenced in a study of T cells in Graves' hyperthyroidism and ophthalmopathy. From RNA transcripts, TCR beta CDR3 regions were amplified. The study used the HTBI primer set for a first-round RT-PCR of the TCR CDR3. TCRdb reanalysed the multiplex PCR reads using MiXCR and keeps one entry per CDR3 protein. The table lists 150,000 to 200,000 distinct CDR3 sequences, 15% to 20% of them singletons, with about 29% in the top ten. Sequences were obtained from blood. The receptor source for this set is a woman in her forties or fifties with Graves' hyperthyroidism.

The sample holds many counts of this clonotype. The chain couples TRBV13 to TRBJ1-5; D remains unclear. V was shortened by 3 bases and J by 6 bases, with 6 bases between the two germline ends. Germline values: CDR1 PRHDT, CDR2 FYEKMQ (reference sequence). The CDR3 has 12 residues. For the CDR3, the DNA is TGTGCCAGCAGCTTTGGGAGTCAGCCCCAGCATTTT. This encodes CASSFGSQPQHF.

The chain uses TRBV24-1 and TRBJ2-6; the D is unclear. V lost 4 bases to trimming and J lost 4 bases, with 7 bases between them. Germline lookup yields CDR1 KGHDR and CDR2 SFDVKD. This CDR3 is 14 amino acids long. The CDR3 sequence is CATSEGYGANVLTF. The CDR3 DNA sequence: TGTGCCACCAGTGAAGGGTACGGGGCCAACGTCCTGACTTTC.

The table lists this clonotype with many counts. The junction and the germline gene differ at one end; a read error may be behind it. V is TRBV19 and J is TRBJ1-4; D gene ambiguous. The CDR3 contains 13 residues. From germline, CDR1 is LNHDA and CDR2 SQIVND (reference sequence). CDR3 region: CASSIGTNEKLFF. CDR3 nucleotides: TGTGCCAGTAGTATCGGTACTAACGAAAAACTGTTTTTT.

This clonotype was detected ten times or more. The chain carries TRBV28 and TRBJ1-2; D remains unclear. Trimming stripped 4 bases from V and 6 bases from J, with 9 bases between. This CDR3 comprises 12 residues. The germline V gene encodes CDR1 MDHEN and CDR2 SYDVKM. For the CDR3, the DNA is TGTGCCAGCAGTTCCCTCGGAGATGGCTACACCTTC. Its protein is CASSSLGDGYTF.

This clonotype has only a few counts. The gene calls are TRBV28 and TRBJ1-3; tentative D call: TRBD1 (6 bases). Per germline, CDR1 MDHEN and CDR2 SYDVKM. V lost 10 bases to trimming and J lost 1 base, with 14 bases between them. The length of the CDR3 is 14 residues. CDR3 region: CATKLGQSGNTIYF. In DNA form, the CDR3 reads TGTGCCACCAAGCTAGGACAGTCTGGAAACACCATATATTTT.

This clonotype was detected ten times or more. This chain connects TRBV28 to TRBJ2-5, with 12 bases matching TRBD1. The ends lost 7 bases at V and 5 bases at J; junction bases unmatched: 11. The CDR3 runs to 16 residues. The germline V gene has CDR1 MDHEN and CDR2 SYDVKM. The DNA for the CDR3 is TGTGCCAGCATTTCGTATCGGGACAGGGGGCAGGAGACCCAGTACTTC. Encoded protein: CASISYRDRGQETQYF.

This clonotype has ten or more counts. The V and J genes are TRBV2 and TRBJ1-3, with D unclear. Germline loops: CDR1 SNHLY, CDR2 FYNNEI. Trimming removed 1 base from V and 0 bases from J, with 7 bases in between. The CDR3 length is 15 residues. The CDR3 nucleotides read TGTGCCAGCAGTGAAGGCAGGCTCTCTGGAAACACCATATATTTT. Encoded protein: CASSEGRLSGNTIYF.

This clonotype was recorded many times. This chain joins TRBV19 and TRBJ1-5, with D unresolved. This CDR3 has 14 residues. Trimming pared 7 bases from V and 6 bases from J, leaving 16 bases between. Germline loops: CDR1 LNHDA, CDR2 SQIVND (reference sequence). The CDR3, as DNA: TGTGCCAGTACCCTACGGGGTTATCGTCAGCCCCAGCATTTT. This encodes CASTLRGYRQPQHF.

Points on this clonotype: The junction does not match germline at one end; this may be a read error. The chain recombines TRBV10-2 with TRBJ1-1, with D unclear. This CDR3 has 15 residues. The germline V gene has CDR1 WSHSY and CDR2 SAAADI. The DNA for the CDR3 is TGTGCCAGCAGCCCTTACGAGGCCATGAACACTGAAGCTTTCTTT. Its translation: CASSPYEAMNTEAFF.

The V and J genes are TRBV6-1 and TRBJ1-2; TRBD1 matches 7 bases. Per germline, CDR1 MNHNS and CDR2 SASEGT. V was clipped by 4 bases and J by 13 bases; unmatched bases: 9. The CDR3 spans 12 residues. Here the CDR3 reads CASSAKGARGTF. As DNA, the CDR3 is TGTGCCAGCAGTGCGAAGGGGGCGCGGGGCACCTTC.